Listed here are 27 T cell receptor beta chains from one sample, sequenced in a study of T cells in Graves' hyperthyroidism and ophthalmopathy. RNA transcripts were the template for amplifying TCR beta CDR3 regions. The TCR CDR3 was amplified in a first-round RT-PCR using the HTBI primer set. In TCRdb, the multiplex PCR reads were re-called with MiXCR into one record per CDR3 protein. The sample holds around 580,000 distinct CDR3 sequences, about 45% seen once. Sequencing was done on a sample of peripheral blood or thyroid tissue (not recorded which). The receptors come from a woman aged 18 to 35 with Graves' hyperthyroidism.

The CDR3 nucleotides are TGTGCTAGTCCTGACGGATACGAGCAGTACTTC. Translated: CASPDGYEQYF. The chain joins TRBV7-6 to TRBJ2-7; D is ambiguous. CDR3 length: 11 amino acids. Germline CDR1 and CDR2: SGHVS and FNYEAQ. The full variable domain, completed using reference TRBV7-6 and TRBJ2-7, is GAGVSQSPRYKVTKRGQDVALRCDPISGHVSLYWYRQALGQGPEFLTYFNYEAQQDKSGLPNDRFSAERPEGSISTLTIQRTEQRDSAMYRCASPDGYEQYFGPGTRLTVT.

This clonotype was detected ten times or more. The V gene is TRBV7-9, the J gene TRBJ1-2; a weak D match, TRBD1 (5 bases). With 4 bases removed from V and 6 bases from J, the gap between germline ends came to 9 bases. The CDR3 extends over 12 amino acids. Looked up from germline, CDR1 is SEHNR and CDR2 is FQNEAQ (reference sequence). CDR3 bases: TGTGCCAGCAGCTCCCCAGGGCATGGCTACACCTTC. Translation gives CASSSPGHGYTF.

This clonotype was seen only a few times. The J gene is TRBJ1-5, the V gene TRBV27; no clear D. The CDR3 is 13 residues long. V lost 5 bases and J 3 bases, leaving 8 bases between the germline ends. Germline V gene data show CDR1 as MNHEY and CDR2 as SMNVEV (reference sequence). CDR3 sequence (DNA): TGTGCCAGCAGTAAGACCGCCAATCAGCCCCAGCATTTT. It is translated as CASSKTANQPQHF.

At least ten counts were recorded for this clonotype. The V call is TRBV20-1, the J call TRBJ1-4; the D gene is possibly TRBD1 (6 bases). Germline V gene data show CDR1 as DFQATT and CDR2 as SNEGSKA (reference sequence). Trimming removed 2 bases at V and 8 bases at J, with 12 bases between. This CDR3 is 13 amino acids long. The CDR3 protein is CSARIRGEEKLFF. Written as DNA, the CDR3 is TGCAGTGCTAGAATTAGGGGGGAGGAAAAACTGTTTTTT.

This clonotype was picked up a small number of times. The rearrangement links TRBV13 to TRBJ1-6, with 7 bases identical to TRBD1. Germline lookup yields CDR1 PRHDT and CDR2 FYEKMQ (reference sequence). The V segment lost 10 bases and the J segment 4 bases; nucleotides outside the gene matches: 4. The length of the CDR3 is 13 residues. The CDR3 DNA follows: TGTGCCATCAGGGGACAGTATAATTCACCCCTCCACTTT. It translates to CAIRGQYNSPLHF.

On this clonotype: This could be a read error, since a much larger clone is one nucleotide away. The chain is built from TRBV19 and TRBJ2-7; D ambiguous. Per the germline V gene, CDR1 is LNHDA and CDR2 is SQIVND (reference sequence). CDR3 length: 12 residues. The CDR3 bases are TGTGCCAGTAGTATGGGCTCCTACGAGCGGTACTTC. It is translated as CASSMGSYERYF. Drawing the rest from reference TRBV19 and TRBJ2-7, the complete variable domain is DGGITQSPKYLFRKEGQNVTLSCEQNLNHDAMYWYRQDPGQGLRLIYYSQIVNDFQKGDIAEGYSVSREKKESFPLTVTSAQKNPTAFYLCASSMGSYERYFGPGTRLTVT.

This clonotype has a count of ten or more. For the CDR3, the DNA is TGTGCCAGCAGTTGGACAGGGGACACTGAAGCTTTCTTT. Amino acid sequence: CASSWTGDTEAFF. The rearrangement joins TRBV12-3 or TRBV12-4 to TRBJ1-1; the match to TRBD1 covers 9 bases. The ends lost 4 bases at V and 3 bases at J; junction bases unmatched: 0. CDR3 length: 13 amino acids.

The CDR3 here is CSVAGGIRYGYTF. The DNA for the CDR3 is TGCAGCGTTGCAGGGGGAATACGCTATGGCTACACCTTC. This rearrangement joins TRBV29-1 to TRBJ1-2, with 7 bases lining up with TRBD1. Germline lookup yields CDR1 SQVTM and CDR2 ANQGSEA. The J segment lost 4 bases and the V segment lost 4 bases, leaving 6 bases of the junction unmatched. CDR3 length: 13 amino acids.

The chain recombines TRBV24-1 with TRBJ1-5; no reliable D call. CDR1 is KGHDR and CDR2 is SFDVKD in the germline V gene. Trimming removed 3 bases from V and 7 bases from J, with 18 bases in between. There are 16 residues in the CDR3. The CDR3 reads CATSDASRGLGQPQHF. The DNA of the CDR3 is TGTGCCACCAGTGATGCCTCCCGAGGACTCGGGCAGCCCCAGCATTTT.

This clonotype was counted ten times or more. The gene calls are TRBV7-2 and TRBJ2-7, with 7 bases aligning to TRBD2. Germline CDR1 reads SGHTA; CDR2 reads FQGNSA. The CDR3 consists of 15 residues. J was trimmed by 1 base and V by 1 base; bases with no gene match: 4. CDR3 loop: CASSLVGSGSYEQYF. Here the CDR3 DNA reads TGTGCCAGCAGCTTAGTGGGTAGCGGGTCCTACGAGCAGTACTTC. The variable domain in full, completed from reference TRBV7-2 and TRBJ2-7, reads GAGVSQSPSNKVTEKGKDVELRCDPISGHTALYWYRQSLGQGLEFLIYFQGNSAPDKSGLPSDRFSAERTGGSVSTLTIQRTQQEDSAVYLCASSLVGSGSYEQYFGPGTRLTVT.

The rearrangement links TRBV3-1 to TRBJ2-7; D unclear. V gave up 1 base and J gave up 0 bases, with 13 bases separating them. The CDR3 is made up of 16 amino acids. Germline V gene data show CDR1 as LGHDT and CDR2 as YNNKEL (reference sequence). CDR3 DNA: TGTGCCAGCAGCCAAGGGCACGTTATCAGCTCCTACGAGCAGTACTTC. Translation gives CASSQGHVISSYEQYF.

This clonotype is a singleton in its sample. The chain combines TRBV20-1 with TRBJ1-5, with D unresolved. Germline V gene data show CDR1 as DFQATT and CDR2 as SNEGSKA (reference sequence). V lost 3 bases and J lost 5, with 11 bases in between. The CDR3 loop spans 13 amino acids. Here the CDR3 DNA reads TGCAGTGCTAGCGGTACAGCAGATCAGCCCCAGCATTTT. Translated, it gives CSASGTADQPQHF.

The V call is TRBV10-1, the J call TRBJ1-6; 10 bases map to TRBD1. CDR3 size: 15 residues. The V gene end was trimmed by 6 bases and the J gene end by 5 bases; junction bases not matched to a gene: 4. Per germline, CDR1 WNHNN and CDR2 SYGVQD (reference sequence). CDR3 sequence: CASRPGQGNNSPLHF. CDR3 nucleotide sequence: TGCGCCAGCAGACCGGGACAGGGGAATAATTCACCCCTCCACTTT.

The CDR3 nucleotides are TGTGCCAGCAGCTTAGCGCCCGGGACTAGCGGGAGACGCCCCGGGGAGCTGTTTTTT. Protein: CASSLAPGTSGRRPGELFF. The chain has TRBV7-2 and TRBJ2-2; 14 bases line up with TRBD2. Germline CDR1 reads SGHTA; CDR2 reads FQGNSA. Losses at the gene ends were 0 bases for V and 6 bases for J; bases not matched to a gene: 9. The CDR3 contains 19 residues.

This clonotype has only a few counts. The chain has TRBV6-5 and TRBJ2-3; 7 bases are a match to TRBD2. Germline lookup yields CDR1 MNHEY and CDR2 SVGAGI. J was trimmed by 2 bases and V by 6 bases; bases with no gene match: 14. The CDR3 consists of 17 residues. As DNA, the CDR3 is TGTGCCAGCAGCTCCTTTGGGGCGGGAGCCTCCACAGATACGCAGTATTTT. Amino acid sequence: CASSSFGAGASTDTQYF.

There are many counts of this clonotype. V and J are TRBV6-5 and TRBJ1-2; the D is unclear. The germline V gene has CDR1 MNHEY and CDR2 SVGAGI. The germline V and J ends were trimmed by 0 bases and 4 bases, with 6 bases remaining between them. CDR3 length equals 13 residues. CDR3 amino acids: CASSYSNSYGYTF. The CDR3 DNA sequence: TGTGCCAGCAGTTACTCGAACAGCTATGGCTACACCTTC.

This clonotype was observed many times. This chain links TRBV14 with TRBJ1-4, with D unclear. The V gene lost 0 bases and the J gene lost 3 bases, with 14 bases spanning the gap. Germline lookup yields CDR1 SGHDN and CDR2 FVKESK. The CDR3 totals 17 residues. The CDR3 DNA reads as TGTGCCAGCAGCCAAGAAGTATCCGGGCAGCCTAATGAAAAACTGTTTTTT. Its protein product is CASSQEVSGQPNEKLFF.

Worth noting for this clonotype: This may arise from a read error, as a much more abundant clone is one base away. This chain connects TRBV20-1 to TRBJ1-2; perhaps TRBD1 as D (5 bases). Germline CDR1 DFQATT, CDR2 SNEGSKA (reference sequence). Trimming pared 1 base from V and 13 bases from J, leaving 19 bases between. The CDR3 is made up of 13 amino acids. CDR3 in amino acids: CSARGAGIDDCTF. CDR3 nucleotides: TGCAGTGCTAGAGGGGCAGGGATCGATGACTGCACCTTC.

A note on this clonotype: The junction departs from the called germline gene at one end, perhaps through a read error. V usage is TRBV7-9 and J usage is TRBJ2-2, with no clear D. CDR1 and CDR2 from the germline V gene are SEHNR and FQNEAQ (reference sequence). The CDR3 has 12 amino acids. This chain's CDR3 is CASSYGESEQFF. The CDR3 DNA reads as TGTGCCAGCAGCTATGGGGAAAGTGAGCAGTTTTTT.

The chain combines TRBV29-1 with TRBJ1-1, with 8 bases aligning to TRBD1. Germline V lookup: CDR1 SQVTM, CDR2 ANQGSEA. The junction had 6 bases not matched to a gene; V was cut back by 4 bases and J by 5 bases. This CDR3 has 13 amino acids. The CDR3 sequence: CSVGTGSRTEAFF. Here the CDR3 DNA reads TGCAGCGTTGGGACAGGGTCACGGACTGAAGCTTTCTTT. Together with reference TRBV29-1 and TRBJ1-1, the CDR3 gives the full variable domain: SAVISQKPSRDICQRGTSLTIQCQVDSQVTMMFWYRQQPGQSLTLIATANQGSEATYESGFVIDKFPISRPNLTFSTLTVSNMSPEDSSIYLCSVGTGSRTEAFFGQGTRLTVV.

This clonotype has only one observation. The chain couples TRBV7-3 to TRBJ2-7, with 8 bases identical to TRBD2. CDR1 is SGHTA, CDR2 FQGTGA, per germline. CDR3 length: 16 amino acids. Trimming at V came to 4 bases and at J to 10 bases, leaving 18 bases not matched to a gene. CDR3 nucleotide sequence: TGTGCCAGCAGCTCCGCACCGCCAACGGGGGGGGTCGACCAGTACTTC. It specifies CASSSAPPTGGVDQYF. The full variable domain, rest sourced from reference TRBV7-3 and TRBJ2-7, is GAGVSQTPSNKVTEKGKYVELRCDPISGHTALYWYRQSLGQGPEFLIYFQGTGAADDSGLPNDRFFAVRPEGSVSTLKIQRTERGDSAVYLCASSSAPPTGGVDQYFGPGTRLTVT.

This clonotype was detected many times. The V and J genes are TRBV6-5 and TRBJ1-2; 7 bases align to TRBD1. This CDR3 has 14 amino acids. The V and J ends lost 6 bases and 6 bases, in that order; junction bases with no gene match: 10. Germline CDR1 MNHEY, CDR2 SVGAGI. The CDR3 DNA reads TGTGCCAGCAGGGGGACAGATACACCTCATGGCTACACCTTC. The encoded protein is CASRGTDTPHGYTF.

The V and J genes are TRBV2 and TRBJ1-4, with D possibly TRBD1 on 5 matching bases. This CDR3 region has 15 residues. CDR1 and CDR2 from the germline V gene are SNHLY and FYNNEI. The V end was cut by 5 bases, the J end by 4 bases, with 14 bases between. CDR3 coding DNA: TGTGCCAGCAGTAAAGGGGTCGAGTTTAATGAAAAACTGTTTTTT. Translated, it gives CASSKGVEFNEKLFF.

Ten or more counts support this clonotype. The chain employs TRBV5-8 and TRBJ2-7; no definite D call. The CDR3 consists of 14 residues. V shed 1 base and J shed 4 bases, with 12 bases lying between them. Germline CDR1 and CDR2: SGHTS and YDEGEE. CDR3 residues: CASSLRLPTYEQYF. In nucleotides, the CDR3 is TGTGCCAGCAGCTTGAGGCTCCCTACTTACGAGCAGTACTTC.

Remarks on this clonotype: Because the CDR3 is missing its conserved closing phenylalanine or tryptophan, this is likely a read error. It is unclear where the CDR3 begins or ends on the DNA, so no DNA is shown, and the CDR3 is as TCRdb lists it. This rearrangement joins TRBV12-3 or TRBV12-4 to TRBJ1-1; the D segment call TRBD1 is taken from the table without a DNA check. The CDR3 has 10 amino acids, counting both end residues. This chain's CDR3 is CASTSETGFS.

This clonotype occurred many times. This chain links TRBV5-1 with TRBJ1-2, with D possibly TRBD1 on 5 matching bases. The V end lost 4 bases, the J end lost 0 bases, and 13 bases lay between the germline ends. CDR3 size: 15 residues. CDR1 and CDR2 (germline): SGHRS, YFSETQ. Here the CDR3 DNA reads TGCGCCAGCAGCGTTGACAGAGCCACTAACTATGGCTACACCTTC. As protein: CASSVDRATNYGYTF. The variable domain in full, completed from reference TRBV5-1 and TRBJ1-2, reads KAGVTQTPRYLIKTRGQQVTLSCSPISGHRSVSWYQQTPGQGLQFLFEYFSETQRNKGNFPGRFSGRQFSNSRSEMNVSTLELGDSALYLCASSVDRATNYGYTFGSGTRLTVV.

This chain connects TRBV7-9 to TRBJ2-7, with 16 bases identical to TRBD2. Unmatched junction bases numbered 4, after V lost 8 bases and J lost 3 bases. Germline V lookup: CDR1 SEHNR, CDR2 FQNEAQ (reference sequence). CDR3 size: 15 residues. The CDR3 reads CASAGLAGGVYEQYF. CDR3 sequence (DNA): TGTGCCAGCGCGGGACTAGCGGGAGGGGTCTACGAGCAGTACTTC.